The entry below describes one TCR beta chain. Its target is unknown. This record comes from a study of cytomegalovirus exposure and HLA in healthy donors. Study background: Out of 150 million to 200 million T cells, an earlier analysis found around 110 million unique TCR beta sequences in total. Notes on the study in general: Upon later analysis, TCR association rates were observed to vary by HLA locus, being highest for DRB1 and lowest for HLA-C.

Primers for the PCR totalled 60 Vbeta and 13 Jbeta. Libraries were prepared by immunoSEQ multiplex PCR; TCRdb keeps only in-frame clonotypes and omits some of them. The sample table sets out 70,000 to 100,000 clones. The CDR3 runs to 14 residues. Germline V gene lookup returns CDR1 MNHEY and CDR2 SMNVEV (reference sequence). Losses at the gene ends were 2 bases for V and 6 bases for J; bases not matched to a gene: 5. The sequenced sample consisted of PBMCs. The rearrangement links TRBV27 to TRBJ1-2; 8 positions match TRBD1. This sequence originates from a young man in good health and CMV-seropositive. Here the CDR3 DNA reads TGTGCCAGCAGTTTAAGGACAGGGAGGAATGGCTACACCTTC. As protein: CASSLRTGRNGYTF.